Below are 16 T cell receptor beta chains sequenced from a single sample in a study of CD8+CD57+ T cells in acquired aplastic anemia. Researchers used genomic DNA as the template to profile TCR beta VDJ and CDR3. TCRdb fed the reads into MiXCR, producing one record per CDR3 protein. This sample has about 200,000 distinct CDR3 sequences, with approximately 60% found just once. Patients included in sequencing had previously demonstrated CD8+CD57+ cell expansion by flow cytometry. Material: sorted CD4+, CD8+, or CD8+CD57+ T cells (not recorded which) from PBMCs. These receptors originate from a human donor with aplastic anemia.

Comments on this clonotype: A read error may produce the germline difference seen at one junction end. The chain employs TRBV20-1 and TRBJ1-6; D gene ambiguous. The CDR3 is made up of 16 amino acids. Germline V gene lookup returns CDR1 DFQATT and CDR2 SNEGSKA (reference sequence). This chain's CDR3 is CSARDGEGPGRSPLRF. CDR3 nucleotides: TGCAGTGCTAGAGATGGGGAAGGACCGGGTCGGTCACCCCTCCGCTTT.

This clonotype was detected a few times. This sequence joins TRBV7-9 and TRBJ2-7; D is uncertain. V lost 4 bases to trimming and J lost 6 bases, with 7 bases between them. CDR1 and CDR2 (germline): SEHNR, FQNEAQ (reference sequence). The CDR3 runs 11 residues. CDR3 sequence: CASSSPGEQYF. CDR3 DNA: TGTGCCAGCAGCTCTCCCGGCGAGCAGTACTTC. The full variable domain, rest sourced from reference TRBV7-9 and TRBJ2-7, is DTGVSQNPRHKITKRGQNVTFRCDPISEHNRLYWYRQTLGQGPEFLTYFQNEAQLEKSRLLSDRFSAERPKGSFSTLEIQRTEQGDSAMYLCASSSPGEQYFGPGTRLTVT.

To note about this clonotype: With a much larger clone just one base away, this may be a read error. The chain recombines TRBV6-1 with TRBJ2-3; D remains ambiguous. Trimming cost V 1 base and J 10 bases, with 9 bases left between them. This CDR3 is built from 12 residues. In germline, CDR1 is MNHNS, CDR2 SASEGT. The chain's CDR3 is CASSEGPQAQYF. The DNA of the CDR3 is TGTGCCAGCAGTGAAGGACCTCAGGCGCAGTATTTT.

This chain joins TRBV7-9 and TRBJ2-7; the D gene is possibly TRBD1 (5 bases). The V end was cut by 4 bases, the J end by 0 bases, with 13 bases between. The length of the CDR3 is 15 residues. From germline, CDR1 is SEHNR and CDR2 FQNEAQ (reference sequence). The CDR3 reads CASSSKRGSSYEQYF. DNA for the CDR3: TGTGCCAGCAGCTCCAAAAGGGGCAGCTCCTACGAGCAGTACTTC.

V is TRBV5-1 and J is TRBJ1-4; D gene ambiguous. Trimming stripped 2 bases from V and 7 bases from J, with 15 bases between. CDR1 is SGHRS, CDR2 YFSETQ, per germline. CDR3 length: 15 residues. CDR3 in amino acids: CASSFRPERSEKLFF. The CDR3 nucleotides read TGCGCCAGCAGCTTCCGACCGGAACGGAGTGAAAAACTGTTTTTT.

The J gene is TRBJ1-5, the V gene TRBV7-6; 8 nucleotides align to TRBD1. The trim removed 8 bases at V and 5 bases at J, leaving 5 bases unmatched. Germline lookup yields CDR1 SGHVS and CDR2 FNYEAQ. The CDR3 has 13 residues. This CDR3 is CASAGQEDQPQHF. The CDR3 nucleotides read TGTGCCAGCGCGGGACAGGAGGATCAGCCCCAGCATTTT. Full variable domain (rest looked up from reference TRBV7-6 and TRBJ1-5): GAGVSQSPRYKVTKRGQDVALRCDPISGHVSLYWYRQALGQGPEFLTYFNYEAQQDKSGLPNDRFSAERPEGSISTLTIQRTEQRDSAMYRCASAGQEDQPQHFGDGTRLSIL.

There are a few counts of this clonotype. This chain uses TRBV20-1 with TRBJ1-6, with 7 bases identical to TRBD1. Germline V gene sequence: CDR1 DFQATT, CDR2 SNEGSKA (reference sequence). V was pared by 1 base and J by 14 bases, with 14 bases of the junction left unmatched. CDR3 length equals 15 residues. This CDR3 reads CSARAGQANLATLHF. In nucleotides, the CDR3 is TGCAGTGCTAGAGCCGGACAGGCGAACCTCGCGACCCTCCACTTT.

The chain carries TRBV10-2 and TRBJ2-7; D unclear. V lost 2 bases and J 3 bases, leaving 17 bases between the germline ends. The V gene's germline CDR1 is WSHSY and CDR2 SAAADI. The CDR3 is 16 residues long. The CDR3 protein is CASSEVRLLAGYEQYF. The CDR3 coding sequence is TGCGCCAGCAGTGAGGTTCGGCTCCTGGCCGGCTACGAGCAGTACTTC.

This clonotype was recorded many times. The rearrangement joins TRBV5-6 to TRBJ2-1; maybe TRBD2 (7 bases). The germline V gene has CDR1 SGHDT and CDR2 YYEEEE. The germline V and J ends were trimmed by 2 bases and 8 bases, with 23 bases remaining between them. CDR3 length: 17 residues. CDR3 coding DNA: TGTGCCAGCAGCTTTGAAGGGGGGCTGACGGGGGGTCATGAGCAGTTCTTC. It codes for CASSFEGGLTGGHEQFF.

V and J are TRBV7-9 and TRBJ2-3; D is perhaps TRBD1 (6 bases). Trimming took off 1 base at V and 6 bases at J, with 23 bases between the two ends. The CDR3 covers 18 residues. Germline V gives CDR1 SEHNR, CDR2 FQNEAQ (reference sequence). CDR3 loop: CASSLVLRIGQITDTQYF. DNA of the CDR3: TGTGCCAGCAGCTTAGTCCTGCGCATAGGACAGATAACGGATACGCAGTATTTT.

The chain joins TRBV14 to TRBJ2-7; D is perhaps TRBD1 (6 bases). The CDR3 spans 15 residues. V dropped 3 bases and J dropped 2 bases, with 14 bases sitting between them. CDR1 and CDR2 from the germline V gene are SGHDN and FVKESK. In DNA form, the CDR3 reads TGTGCCAGCAGCCACAGCACAGGGTTAGCCTACGAGCAGTACTTC. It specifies CASSHSTGLAYEQYF.

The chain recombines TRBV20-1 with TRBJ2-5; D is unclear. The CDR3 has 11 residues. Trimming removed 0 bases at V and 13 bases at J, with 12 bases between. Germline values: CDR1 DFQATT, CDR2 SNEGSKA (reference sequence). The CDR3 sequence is CSARDLASSYF. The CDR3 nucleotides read TGCAGTGCTAGAGACCTCGCCAGTTCGTACTTC.

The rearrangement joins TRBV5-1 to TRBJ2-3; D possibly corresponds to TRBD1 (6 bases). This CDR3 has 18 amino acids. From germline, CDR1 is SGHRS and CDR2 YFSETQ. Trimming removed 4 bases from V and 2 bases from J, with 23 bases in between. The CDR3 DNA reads TGCGCCAGCAGCCAGGACCCCACCGGGACACAGTACACAGATACGCAGTATTTT. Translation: CASSQDPTGTQYTDTQYF.

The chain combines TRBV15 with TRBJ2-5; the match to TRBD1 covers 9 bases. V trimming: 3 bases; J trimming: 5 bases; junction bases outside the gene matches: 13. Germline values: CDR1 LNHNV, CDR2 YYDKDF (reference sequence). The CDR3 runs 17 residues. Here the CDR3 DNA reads TGTGCCACCAGCAGCCCCACCTCGGACAGGGGCCTGGAGACCCAGTACTTC. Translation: CATSSPTSDRGLETQYF.

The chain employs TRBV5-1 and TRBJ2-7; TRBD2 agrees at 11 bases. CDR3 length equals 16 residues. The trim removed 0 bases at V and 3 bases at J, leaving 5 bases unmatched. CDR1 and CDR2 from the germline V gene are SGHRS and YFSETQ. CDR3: CASSLGAGTSGYEQYF. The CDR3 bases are TGCGCCAGCAGCTTGGGGGCCGGGACTAGCGGCTACGAGCAGTACTTC.

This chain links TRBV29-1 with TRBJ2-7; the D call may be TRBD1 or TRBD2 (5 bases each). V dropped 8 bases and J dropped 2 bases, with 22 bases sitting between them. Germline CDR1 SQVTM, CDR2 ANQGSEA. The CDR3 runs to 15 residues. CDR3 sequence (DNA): TGCAGCCCTACACCCCGGGGCACCACCCCCTACGAGCAGTACTTC. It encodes CSPTPRGTTPYEQYF.